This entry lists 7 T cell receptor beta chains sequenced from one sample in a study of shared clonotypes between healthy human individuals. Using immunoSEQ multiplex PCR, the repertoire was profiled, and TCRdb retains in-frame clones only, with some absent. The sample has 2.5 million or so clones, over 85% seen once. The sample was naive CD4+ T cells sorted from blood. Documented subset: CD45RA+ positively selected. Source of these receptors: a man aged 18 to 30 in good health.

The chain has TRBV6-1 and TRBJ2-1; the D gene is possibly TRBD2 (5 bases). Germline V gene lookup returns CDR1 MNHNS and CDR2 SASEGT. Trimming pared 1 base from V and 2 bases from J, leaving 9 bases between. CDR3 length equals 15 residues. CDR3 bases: TGTGCCAGCAGTGAAGGAAGCGGCCCCTACAATGAGCAGTTCTTC. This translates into CASSEGSGPYNEQFF.

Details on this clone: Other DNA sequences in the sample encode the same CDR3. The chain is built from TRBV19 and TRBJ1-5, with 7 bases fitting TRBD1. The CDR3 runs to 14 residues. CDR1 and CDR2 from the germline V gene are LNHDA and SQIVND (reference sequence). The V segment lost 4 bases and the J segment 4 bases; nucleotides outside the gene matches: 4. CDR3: CASSRDSSNQPQHF. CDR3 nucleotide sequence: TGTGCCAGTAGTAGGGACAGCTCTAATCAGCCCCAGCATTTT.

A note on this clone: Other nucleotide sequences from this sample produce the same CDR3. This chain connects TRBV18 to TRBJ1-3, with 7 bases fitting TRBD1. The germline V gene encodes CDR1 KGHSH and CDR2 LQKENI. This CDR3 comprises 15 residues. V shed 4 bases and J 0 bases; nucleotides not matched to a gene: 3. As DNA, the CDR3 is TGTGCCAGCTCACAGGACAGGTCCTCTGGAAACACCATATATTTT. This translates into CASSQDRSSGNTIYF.

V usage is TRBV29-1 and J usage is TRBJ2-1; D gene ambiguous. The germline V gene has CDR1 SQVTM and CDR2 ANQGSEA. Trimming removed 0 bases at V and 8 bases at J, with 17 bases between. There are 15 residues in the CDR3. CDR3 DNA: TGCAGCGTTGAAGATCTAGGCAGGTCGACTTATGAGCAGTTCTTC. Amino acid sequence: CSVEDLGRSTYEQFF.

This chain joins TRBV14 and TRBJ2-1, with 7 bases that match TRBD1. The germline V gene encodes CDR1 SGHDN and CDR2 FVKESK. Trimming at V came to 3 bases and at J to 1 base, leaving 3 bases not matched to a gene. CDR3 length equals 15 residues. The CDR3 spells CASSQVGQSYNEQFF. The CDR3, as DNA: TGTGCCAGCAGCCAGGTGGGACAGTCCTACAATGAGCAGTTCTTC.

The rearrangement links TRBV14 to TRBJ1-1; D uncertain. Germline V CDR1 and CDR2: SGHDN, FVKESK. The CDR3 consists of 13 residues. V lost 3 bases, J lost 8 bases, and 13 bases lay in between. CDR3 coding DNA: TGTGCCAGCAGCCAGGGTTCCGTCGCGGAAGCTTTCTTT. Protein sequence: CASSQGSVAEAFF.

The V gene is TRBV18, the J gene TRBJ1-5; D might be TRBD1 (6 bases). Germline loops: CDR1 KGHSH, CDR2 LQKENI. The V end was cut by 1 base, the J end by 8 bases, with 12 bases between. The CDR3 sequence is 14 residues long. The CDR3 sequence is CASSPRAGVEPQHF. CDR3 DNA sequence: TGTGCCAGCTCACCACGGGCAGGGGTAGAGCCCCAGCATTTT.